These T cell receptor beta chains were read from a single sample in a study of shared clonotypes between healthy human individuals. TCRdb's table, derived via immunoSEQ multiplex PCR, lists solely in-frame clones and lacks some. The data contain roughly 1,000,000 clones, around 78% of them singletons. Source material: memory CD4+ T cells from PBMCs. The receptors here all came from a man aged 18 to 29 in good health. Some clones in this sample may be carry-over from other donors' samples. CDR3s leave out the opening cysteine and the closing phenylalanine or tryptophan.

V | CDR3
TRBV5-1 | ASSVSGTGSDEQF
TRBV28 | ASSLVGGSGGEQF
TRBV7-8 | ASSLVGLEPYEQY
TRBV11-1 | ASSLGTYSSYEQY
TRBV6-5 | ASSPRFSGANVLT
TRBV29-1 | SVEGGAQETQY
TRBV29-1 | SVDRQGETQY
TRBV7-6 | ASTYGTSGAGEQF
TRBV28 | ASSYGPETQY
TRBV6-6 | ASSPGSHEQY
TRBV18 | ASSPEKNYGYT
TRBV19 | ASSWTGTSQPQH
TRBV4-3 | ASSLIWNTGELF
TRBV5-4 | ASSRRGGGYGYT
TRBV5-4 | ASSPGTPLGSYEQY
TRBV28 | ASLKNSYEQY